What follows are 20 T cell receptor beta chains derived from one specimen sequenced in a study of cytomegalovirus exposure and HLA in healthy donors. The PCR ran on 60 Vbeta and 13 Jbeta primers. Data came from immunoSEQ multiplex PCR; TCRdb stores just in-frame clones and leaves some out. The table records around 61,000 clones, about 80% of them present only once. Sequencing was done on a sample of PBMCs. Receptors originate from a man between 35 and 55 years old in good health and CMV-seronegative.

The chain joins TRBV5-4 to TRBJ1-1; D is unclear. Germline assignment: CDR1 SGHNT and CDR2 YYREEE (reference sequence). The CDR3 runs to 12 residues. V gave up 7 bases and J gave up 1 base, with 8 bases separating them. In nucleotides, the CDR3 is TGTGCCAGCGGCCCGGGGAACACTGAAGCTTTCTTT. It codes for CASGPGNTEAFF.

The rearrangement uses TRBV4-3 and TRBJ1-1; D gene uncertain. Germline assignment: CDR1 LGHNA and CDR2 YSLEER. With 4 bases removed from V and 4 bases from J, the gap between germline ends came to 10 bases. The CDR3 covers 13 residues. The CDR3 DNA follows: TGCGCCAGCAGCCTTTTGCGGGGCACTGAAGCTTTCTTT. Residues: CASSLLRGTEAFF.

The rearrangement uses TRBV7-8 and TRBJ2-7; D possibly corresponds to TRBD2 (5 bases). Germline-derived CDR1 and CDR2 are SGHVS and FQNEAQ. The CDR3 is 13 residues long. V lost 4 bases and J lost 9, with 16 bases in between. CDR3 nucleotide sequence: TGTGCCAGCAGCTCCCGGAGCGGTTACACGCAGTACTTC. Translated: CASSSRSGYTQYF.

The CDR3 region is CASSFTQGADTQYF. CDR3 nucleotides: TGTGCCAGCAGCTTCACACAGGGCGCAGATACGCAGTATTTT. The genes are TRBV11-3 and TRBJ2-3, with D possibly being TRBD1 (6 bases). The CDR3 has 14 residues. The V end was cut by 3 bases, the J end by 4 bases, with 11 bases between. Germline values: CDR1 SGHNT, CDR2 YENEEA.

The CDR3 sequence is CASSLQTLNYGYTF. CDR3 nucleotide sequence: TGTGCCAGCTCCCTCCAGACTTTAAACTATGGCTACACCTTC. The chain links TRBV18 to TRBJ1-2, with no clear D. The CDR3 totals 14 residues. The V end lost 6 bases, the J end lost 2 bases, and 13 bases lay between the germline ends. The germline V gene encodes CDR1 KGHSH and CDR2 LQKENI.

The gene calls are TRBV27 and TRBJ1-1; a weak D match, TRBD1 (5 bases). CDR1 MNHEY and CDR2 SMNVEV come from the germline V gene (reference sequence). CDR3 length: 15 residues. Trimming stripped 5 bases from V and 0 bases from J, with 13 bases between. CDR3 sequence (DNA): TGTGCCAGCAGTACCTCAGGGTCCATGAACACTGAAGCTTTCTTT. Its translation: CASSTSGSMNTEAFF.

V is TRBV19 and J is TRBJ1-2; possibly TRBD1 for D (5 bases). The CDR3 length is 16 residues. CDR1 is LNHDA and CDR2 is SQIVND in the germline V gene (reference sequence). The V end was cut by 6 bases, the J end by 5 bases, with 22 bases between. DNA of the CDR3: TGTGCCAGTAGCCGATTGACAGTTCGTGGGGCGTATGGCTACACCTTC. The encoded protein is CASSRLTVRGAYGYTF.

The J gene is TRBJ2-7, the V gene TRBV11-2, with TRBD2 as a possible D gene (7 bases). The CDR3 runs 15 residues. The ends were cut back, 2 bases at V and 5 bases at J, with 16 bases in the middle. CDR1 and CDR2 (germline): SGHAT, FQNNGV. The CDR3 DNA sequence: TGTGCCAGCAGCTTACTGGGGGGGCTTAGAGACGAGCAGTACTTC. The encoded protein is CASSLLGGLRDEQYF.

The chain combines TRBV11-2 with TRBJ2-7, with D perhaps TRBD1 (5 bases). V was cut by 2 bases and J by 2 bases, with 16 bases left in between. There are 16 residues in the CDR3. Germline CDR1 SGHAT, CDR2 FQNNGV. As DNA, the CDR3 is TGTGCCAGCAGCTTATTTTCAGGGTTCGCGACCTACGAGCAGTACTTC. The encoded protein is CASSLFSGFATYEQYF.

This chain joins TRBV6-1 and TRBJ1-6, with 7 bases aligning to TRBD1. Germline CDR1 MNHNS, CDR2 SASEGT. The CDR3 is 16 residues long. Trimming removed 6 bases from V and 5 bases from J; junction bases left unmatched: 10. The DNA for the CDR3 is TGTGCCAGCAGAGAAAGGACAGGAGGACATAATTCACCCCTCCACTTT. Translated, it gives CASRERTGGHNSPLHF.

This clone appeared a few times. The V gene is TRBV5-1, the J gene TRBJ1-4; a possible D gene is TRBD1 (6 bases). The CDR3 consists of 16 residues. Germline CDR1 SGHRS, CDR2 YFSETQ. Trimming took off 3 bases at V and 2 bases at J, with 14 bases between the two ends. CDR3 in amino acids: CASSSGRGWTNEKLFF. The CDR3, as DNA: TGCGCCAGCAGCTCTGGCAGGGGTTGGACTAATGAAAAACTGTTTTTT. The variable domain in full, completed from reference TRBV5-1 and TRBJ1-4, reads KAGVTQTPRYLIKTRGQQVTLSCSPISGHRSVSWYQQTPGQGLQFLFEYFSETQRNKGNFPGRFSGRQFSNSRSEMNVSTLELGDSALYLCASSSGRGWTNEKLFFGSGTQLSVL.

The rearrangement joins TRBV15 to TRBJ1-5, with TRBD1 identical over 8 bases. This CDR3 contains 14 residues. V was pared by 3 bases and J by 7 bases, with 5 bases of the junction left unmatched. Germline CDR1 LNHNV, CDR2 YYDKDF (reference sequence). CDR3 sequence reads: CATSSMTGEQPQHF. CDR3 coding DNA: TGTGCCACCAGCAGCATGACAGGGGAGCAGCCCCAGCATTTT.

The chain combines TRBV29-1 with TRBJ2-1, with 9 bases identical to TRBD1. Germline CDR1 is SQVTM and CDR2 is ANQGSEA. The CDR3 spans 16 residues. Trimming took 3 bases from V and 9 from J; bases not matched to a gene: 15. The CDR3 DNA reads TGCAGCGTTGATGGTGGGACAGGGAAAGGGAAGGCTGAGCAGTTCTTC. Protein: CSVDGGTGKGKAEQFF.

J is TRBJ2-5 and V is TRBV25-1; D may be TRBD1 (5 bases). The CDR3 length is 14 residues. With 4 bases removed from V and 4 bases from J, the gap between germline ends came to 13 bases. Germline CDR1 MGHDK, CDR2 SYGVNS. In DNA form, the CDR3 reads TGTGCCAGCAGTGCCGGCGGACAAAGAGAGACCCAGTACTTC. Encoded protein: CASSAGGQRETQYF.

The rearrangement joins TRBV7-2 to TRBJ2-7, with 8 positions matching TRBD1. J was trimmed by 3 bases and V by 5 bases; bases with no gene match: 9. The CDR3 is made up of 15 amino acids. Germline V CDR1 and CDR2: SGHTA, FQGNSA. Here the CDR3 DNA reads TGTGCCAGCAGCCAAGGGACAGGAAGGGTCTACGAGCAGTACTTC. Protein sequence: CASSQGTGRVYEQYF.

V gene TRBV19 combines with J gene TRBJ1-1; no firm D call. The CDR3 contains 12 residues. The V gene's germline CDR1 is LNHDA and CDR2 SQIVND (reference sequence). Trimming took off 7 bases at V and 0 bases at J, with 6 bases between the two ends. The CDR3 coding sequence is TGTGCCAGTACAGGCCTGAACACTGAAGCTTTCTTT. This gives the protein CASTGLNTEAFF.

The chain uses TRBV28 and TRBJ1-1; D not certain. The germline V gene has CDR1 MDHEN and CDR2 SYDVKM. V was clipped by 7 bases and J by 4 bases, with 10 bases between them. The CDR3 runs to 12 residues. CDR3 DNA sequence: TGTGCCAGCAATCGGGCGGGCACTGAAGCTTTCTTT. It encodes CASNRAGTEAFF.

This clone was picked up one time. J is TRBJ1-6 and V is TRBV19, with unresolved D. CDR3 length equals 12 residues. V dropped 6 bases and J dropped 9 bases, with 9 bases sitting between them. The germline V gene has CDR1 LNHDA and CDR2 SQIVND (reference sequence). The CDR3 coding sequence is TGTGCCAGTAGGGCAGAAGTTTCACCCCTCCACTTT. This gives the protein CASRAEVSPLHF.

This clone was found a few times. The genes are TRBV7-8 and TRBJ2-2; possible D gene TRBD2, 6 bases. Between the trimmed V and J ends, which lost 5 bases and 4 bases, there was a span of 20 bases. Germline CDR1 is SGHVS and CDR2 is FQNEAQ. The CDR3 covers 17 residues. CDR3 sequence: CASSPRWGLGGTGELFF. The CDR3 DNA sequence: TGTGCCAGCAGCCCTCGTTGGGGTCTGGGGGGCACCGGGGAGCTGTTTTTT. The full variable domain, in which reference TRBV7-8 and TRBJ2-2 provide the parts outside the CDR3, is GAGVSQSPRYKVAKRGQDVALRCDPISGHVSLFWYQQALGQGPEFLTYFQNEAQLDKSGLPSDRFFAERPEGSVSTLKIQRTQQEDSAVYLCASSPRWGLGGTGELFFGEGSRLTVL.

The V and J genes are TRBV27 and TRBJ1-2; 7 bases map to TRBD1. The germline CDR1 and CDR2 sequences are MNHEY and SMNVEV (reference sequence). With 5 bases clipped from V and 3 bases from J, the junction kept 9 bases outside the gene matches. This CDR3 contains 15 residues. The CDR3 coding sequence is TGTGCCAGCAGTCTCAGGGGGACCACTTACTATGGCTACACCTTC. Residues: CASSLRGTTYYGYTF.